Listed here are 22 T cell receptor beta chains from one sample, sequenced in a study of control samples from healthy donors and cancer patients. Clones were read by immunoSEQ multiplex PCR, and TCRdb kept only the in-frame ones, dropping some. The data show roughly 29,000 clones, around 90% seen once. Material: formalin-fixed, paraffin-embedded tissue. Every receptor here comes from a female donor with melanoma.

V is TRBV28 and J is TRBJ1-1, with a possible D match to TRBD1 (5 bases). The V end was cut by 3 bases, the J end by 0 bases, with 14 bases between. Looked up from germline, CDR1 is MDHEN and CDR2 is SYDVKM. There are 16 residues in the CDR3. The CDR3 nucleotides read TGTGCCAGCAGTTTGTACAGGCAAGCCATGAACACTGAAGCTTTCTTT. This encodes CASSLYRQAMNTEAFF.

This chain connects TRBV6-5 to TRBJ1-2; TRBD1 matches 10 bases. With V trimmed by 0 bases and J by 4 bases, 5 bases remained unmatched. Germline V lookup: CDR1 MNHEY, CDR2 SVGAGI. The length of the CDR3 is 16 residues. Written as DNA, the CDR3 is TGTGCCAGCAGTTACTCGGGGACAGGGGCGACCTATGGCTACACCTTC. It is translated as CASSYSGTGATYGYTF.

A single count supports this clone. The chain is built from TRBV9 and TRBJ2-2; weak D call: TRBD1 (6 bases). There are 15 residues in the CDR3. Trimming stripped 4 bases from V and 3 bases from J, with 13 bases between. Germline V gene data show CDR1 as SGDLS and CDR2 as YYNGEE. For the CDR3, the DNA is TGTGCCAGCAGCATTGACAGGATTGACACCGGGGAGCTGTTTTTT. Amino acids: CASSIDRIDTGELFF. Full variable domain (missing parts from reference TRBV9 and TRBJ2-2): DSGVTQTPKHLITATGQRVTLRCSPRSGDLSVYWYQQSLDQGLQFLIQYYNGEERAKGNILERFSAQQFPDLHSELNLSSLELGDSALYFCASSIDRIDTGELFFGEGSRLTVL.

The gene calls are TRBV30 and TRBJ2-1; 13 nucleotides agree with TRBD2. Germline CDR1 and CDR2: GTSNPN and SVGIG (reference sequence). The junction had 9 bases not matched to a gene; V was cut back by 3 bases and J by 4 bases. The CDR3 covers 17 residues. The CDR3 DNA follows: TGTGCCTGGAGCACCGGGACTAGCGGGAATATTTACAATGAGCAGTTCTTC. Amino acids: CAWSTGTSGNIYNEQFF.

The J gene is TRBJ1-4, the V gene TRBV5-1; D remains ambiguous. Germline CDR1 reads SGHRS; CDR2 reads YFSETQ. The V end lost 1 base, the J end lost 5 bases, and 6 bases lay between the germline ends. The CDR3 has 13 residues. The CDR3 bases are TGCGCCAGCAGCTTGTGGCCAAATGAAAAACTGTTTTTT. Its translation is CASSLWPNEKLFF.

This chain connects TRBV6-5 to TRBJ2-7; D possibly corresponds to TRBD1 (6 bases). V was clipped by 6 bases and J by 3 bases, with 15 bases between them. The CDR3 sequence is 14 residues long. Germline V lookup: CDR1 MNHEY, CDR2 SVGAGI. The CDR3 sequence is CASSTTGPVYEQYF. Written as DNA, the CDR3 is TGTGCCAGCAGCACGACAGGACCGGTCTACGAGCAGTACTTC.

The V gene is TRBV7-8, the J gene TRBJ2-1, with a weak D call TRBD1 (5 bases). This CDR3 has 15 residues. V shed 1 base and J shed 2 bases, with 9 bases lying between them. CDR1 and CDR2 (germline): SGHVS, FQNEAQ. CDR3 in DNA: TGTGCCAGCAGCTTAGACAGGCTGGCCTACAATGAGCAGTTCTTC. Translated: CASSLDRLAYNEQFF.

This clone was picked up one time. The chain couples TRBV6-4 to TRBJ1-1, with a tentative D call TRBD1 (6 bases). CDR1 is MRHNA and CDR2 is SNTAGT in the germline V gene. The CDR3 extends over 13 amino acids. V lost 6 bases and J lost 4, with 12 bases in between. CDR3 sequence (DNA): TGTGCCAGCAGGGACAAGGGGGGCACTGAAGCTTTCTTT. This translates into CASRDKGGTEAFF.

In this sample, this clone turned up a few times. V gene TRBV18 combines with J gene TRBJ1-1; D might be TRBD1 (5 bases). The CDR3 is 13 residues long. Trimming shortened V by 6 bases and J by 0 bases, and 8 bases separated the two germline ends. Per germline, CDR1 KGHSH and CDR2 LQKENI. As DNA, the CDR3 is TGTGCCAGCTCGGGGACGGTGAACACTGAAGCTTTCTTT. Encoded protein: CASSGTVNTEAFF. Combining the CDR3 with reference TRBV18 and TRBJ1-1 gives the whole variable domain NAGVMQNPRHLVRRRGQEARLRCSPMKGHSHVYWYRQLPEEGLKFMVYLQKENIIDESGMPKERFSAEFPKEGPSILRIQQVVRGDSAAYFCASSGTVNTEAFFGQGTRLTVV.

The rearrangement links TRBV7-3 to TRBJ2-3; no definite D call. CDR1 SGHTA and CDR2 FQGTGA come from the germline V gene. The CDR3 totals 15 residues. V was pared by 2 bases and J by 1 base, with 10 bases between. In nucleotides, the CDR3 is TGTGCCAGCAGCTTACGCGGCTTAGGCACAGATACGCAGTATTTT. Its protein is CASSLRGLGTDTQYF. Supplemented by reference TRBV7-3 and TRBJ2-3, the full variable domain reads GAGVSQTPSNKVTEKGKYVELRCDPISGHTALYWYRQSLGQGPEFLIYFQGTGAADDSGLPNDRFFAVRPEGSVSTLKIQRTERGDSAVYLCASSLRGLGTDTQYFGPGTRLTVL.

The V and J genes are TRBV6-5 and TRBJ2-3, with no clear D. Germline CDR1 reads MNHEY; CDR2 reads SVGAGI. This CDR3 comprises 14 residues. The V and J ends lost 6 bases and 1 base respectively, with 11 bases between them. The CDR3 loop is CASSLQVGTDTQYF. As DNA, the CDR3 is TGTGCCAGCAGCCTCCAGGTCGGCACAGATACGCAGTATTTT.

J is TRBJ2-7 and V is TRBV6-1, with 7 bases matching TRBD1. In germline, CDR1 is MNHNS, CDR2 SASEGT. V was clipped by 3 bases and J by 3 bases; unmatched bases: 5. The CDR3 consists of 14 residues. The DNA of the CDR3 is TGTGCCAGCAGTGATGGGGACAGATTCTACGAGCAGTACTTC. Translated: CASSDGDRFYEQYF.

This rearrangement joins TRBV14 to TRBJ2-1, with 8 bases that match TRBD2. V was clipped by 1 base and J by 12 bases; unmatched bases: 5. The CDR3 sequence is 13 residues long. CDR1 and CDR2 (germline): SGHDN, FVKESK. This chain's CDR3 is CASSQGRSGGQFF. CDR3 nucleotides: TGTGCCAGCAGCCAAGGACGGAGCGGGGGGCAGTTCTTC. Filled out from reference TRBV14 and TRBJ2-1, the complete variable domain reads EAGVTQFPSHSVIEKGQTVTLRCDPISGHDNLYWYRRVMGKEIKFLLHFVKESKQDESGMPNNRFLAERTGGTYSTLKVQPAELEDSGVYFCASSQGRSGGQFFGPGTRLTVL.

The V gene is TRBV14, the J gene TRBJ1-2, with a weak D call TRBD1 (6 bases). V shed 4 bases and J shed 2 bases, with 20 bases lying between them. CDR3 length: 17 amino acids. CDR1 SGHDN and CDR2 FVKESK come from the germline V gene. CDR3 DNA: TGTGCCAGCAGCCCCAAGCAACAGACCCAGGGGAACTATGGCTACACCTTC. Protein sequence: CASSPKQQTQGNYGYTF.

The V and J genes are TRBV6-6 and TRBJ1-2, with a possible D match to TRBD1 (5 bases). This CDR3 spans 12 amino acids. CDR1 is MNHNY, CDR2 SVGAGI, per germline (reference sequence). V lost 1 base and J 12 bases, leaving 12 bases between the germline ends. The CDR3 nucleotides read TGTGCCAGCAGTTACTACGGGGGTAGTAACACCTTC. It is translated as CASSYYGGSNTF.

The chain employs TRBV4-3 and TRBJ2-1; weak D call: TRBD2 (6 bases). In germline, CDR1 is LGHNA, CDR2 YSLEER. This CDR3 spans 19 amino acids. Trimming cost V 0 bases and J 0 bases, with 18 bases left between them. The CDR3 sequence is CASSQDLGVGTFSYNEQFF. CDR3 nucleotides: TGCGCCAGCAGCCAAGATCTAGGGGTCGGGACTTTCTCCTACAATGAGCAGTTCTTC.

The chain combines TRBV6-1 with TRBJ2-2; TRBD1 matches 8 bases. After removal of 0 bases from V and 7 bases from J, the junction contained 4 bases not matched to a gene. Per germline, CDR1 MNHNS and CDR2 SASEGT. The CDR3 covers 15 residues. The CDR3 nucleotides read TGTGCCAGCAGTGAAGCGACAGGGGCGAACGGGGAGCTGTTTTTT. It encodes CASSEATGANGELFF.

The gene calls are TRBV14 and TRBJ1-2, with TRBD1 matching over 7 bases. The CDR3 length is 12 residues. V shed 4 bases, J shed 5 bases, and the junction held 1 base outside the gene matches. The V gene's germline CDR1 is SGHDN and CDR2 FVKESK. This CDR3 reads CASSPTGYGYTF. CDR3 nucleotides: TGTGCCAGCAGCCCGACAGGGTATGGCTACACCTTC.

V and J are TRBV6-6 and TRBJ1-6; no clear D. Germline-derived CDR1 and CDR2 are MNHNY and SVGAGI (reference sequence). The CDR3 contains 15 residues. V gave up 5 bases and J gave up 0 bases, with 8 bases separating them. Written as DNA, the CDR3 is TGTGCCAGCAGTCCCGGCAGCTCCTATAATTCACCCCTCCACTTT. It is translated as CASSPGSSYNSPLHF.

The chain joins TRBV19 to TRBJ2-1, with D possibly TRBD1 on 6 matching bases. Deletions cut 2 bases from V and 3 bases from J, with 11 bases between. Germline V gene data show CDR1 as LNHDA and CDR2 as SQIVND (reference sequence). There are 15 residues in the CDR3. The CDR3, as DNA: TGTGCCAGTAGTATAACCGGACAGAACTACAATGAGCAGTTCTTC. Its translation: CASSITGQNYNEQFF.

This clone was seen just once. The chain couples TRBV2 to TRBJ2-7; D possibly corresponds to TRBD2 (6 bases). Trimming removed 10 bases from V and 5 bases from J, with 15 bases in between. Germline-derived CDR1 and CDR2 are SNHLY and FYNNEI. The CDR3 has 12 residues. The CDR3 here is CATGLARDEQYF. The CDR3 coding sequence is TGTGCCACGGGGCTAGCGAGGGACGAGCAGTACTTC.

The chain is built from TRBV3-1 (or the pseudogene TRBV3-2) and TRBJ1-5; 9 bases are a match to TRBD1. CDR1 LGHDT and CDR2 YNNKEL come from the germline V gene (reference sequence). Trimming at V came to 1 base and at J to 4 bases, leaving 2 bases not matched to a gene. This CDR3 is built from 15 residues. The chain's CDR3 is CASSQAGTGNQPQHF. The CDR3 bases are TGTGCCAGCAGCCAAGCAGGGACAGGGAATCAGCCCCAGCATTTT.